What follows describes a single TCR beta chain. This clone appeared a few times. It has no known antigen specificity. No much larger clone is present one base from it, and per-base qualities are unavailable. In this study, focal radiation therapy paired with CTLA-4 blockade (ipilimumab) was tested in patients who had chemo-refractory metastatic non-small-cell lung cancer. Library prep was done by the immunoSEQ multiplex PCR assay. Imported from immuneACCESS, the table was reduced by TCRdb to in-frame sequences with V and J called. These copies leave out some clones; in studies compared against another copy, an unresolved V gene accounts for under half, and the cause of the remainder is not known. The sample table lists under 65,000 clones, about 85% of them with a count of one. Approximately 9% of the sample is taken by the ten largest. This sample is part of a study of radiotherapy plus CTLA-4 blockade in lung cancer (dated 2018 in TCRdb). Describing the broader study: Among enrolled patients, 18% had an objective response and about 30% reached disease control.

General conclusions and limits of the study: After treatment with radiotherapy and ipilimumab, TCR clones that originated in tumors expanded in peripheral blood. Early dynamic changes in blood T cell clones, together with increased serum interferon-beta after radiation, were reported as the strongest predictors of response.

The sequencing here drew on peripheral blood, taken from a patient treated with radiotherapy plus ipilimumab. This TCR came from a human donor with non-small cell lung cancer who had a complete response to radiotherapy plus ipilimumab.

In nucleotide form, the sequence is TGTGCCTGGAGTCCCGGACAGGAGAATGAAAAACTGTTTTTT. This yields the protein CAWSPGQENEKLFF. This sequence uses TRBV30 and TRBJ1-4; 7 bases in the junction line up with TRBD1. From V the trimming removes 2 bases and from J it removes 5 bases, while the gene matches leave 5 bases of the junction unaccounted for. The CDR3 runs 14 residues from the cysteine to the phenylalanine. Kept here is only the CDR3 DNA, which spans 42 bases and is read in frame from base 1. According to the germline V gene (reference sequence), CDR1 reads GTSNPN and CDR2 reads SVGIG.